These 16 T cell receptor beta chains were sequenced from one sample in a study of T cell responses to AZD1222 COVID-19 vaccine. Profiling relied on immunoSEQ multiplex PCR, and the TCRdb table lists in-frame clones only, not all of them. The sample includes roughly 130,000 clones, about 90% of them seen just once. The specimen was peripheral blood, collected on day 0 of AZD1222 vaccination. All receptors derive from an adult in good health.

The J gene is TRBJ2-3, the V gene TRBV5-4; 8 bases line up with TRBD2. Trimming took 2 bases from V and 1 from J; bases not matched to a gene: 0. CDR3 size: 14 residues. Looked up from germline, CDR1 is SGHNT and CDR2 is YYREEE (reference sequence). CDR3 bases: TGTGCCAGCAGCTTAGCGGGGGGCACAGATACGCAGTATTTT. Protein sequence: CASSLAGGTDTQYF.

The chain is built from TRBV27 and TRBJ1-1; D not certain. Germline CDR1 reads MNHEY; CDR2 reads SMNVEV (reference sequence). Trimming removed 7 bases at V and 5 bases at J, with 17 bases between. This CDR3 has 14 residues. The CDR3 here is CASIPASASTEAFF. The DNA of the CDR3 is TGTGCCAGCATTCCTGCGTCAGCCTCAACTGAAGCTTTCTTT.

The V call is TRBV7-2, the J call TRBJ2-7, with TRBD1 identical over 11 bases. V was clipped by 8 bases and J by 6 bases; unmatched bases: 6. This CDR3 contains 13 residues. Germline assignment: CDR1 SGHTA and CDR2 FQGNSA. The CDR3 DNA sequence: TGTGCCAGCGGAGGGGACAGGGGGTCCGAGCAGTACTTC. This codes for CASGGDRGSEQYF.

The J gene is TRBJ1-5, the V gene TRBV28, with D possibly matching TRBD1 (6 bases). CDR3 length: 13 residues. Germline V lookup: CDR1 MDHEN, CDR2 SYDVKM. V was clipped by 10 bases and J by 5 bases, with 15 bases between them. DNA for the CDR3: TGTGCCATCGGTAAAGGGGGGCATCAGCCCCAGCATTTT. Its protein is CAIGKGGHQPQHF.

The chain employs TRBV30 and TRBJ1-5, with 8 bases that match TRBD1. The ends lost 1 base at V and 2 bases at J; junction bases unmatched: 7. This CDR3 spans 16 amino acids. Germline lookup yields CDR1 GTSNPN and CDR2 SVGIG (reference sequence). CDR3 bases: TGTGCCTGGAGTGCCGAAGGGACAGGCCGCAATCAGCCCCAGCATTTT. Its protein product is CAWSAEGTGRNQPQHF.

This chain's CDR3 is CASSLGGGGDGYTF. Here the CDR3 DNA reads TGTGCCAGCAGCTTAGGAGGAGGGGGCGACGGCTACACCTTC. The rearrangement joins TRBV11-1 to TRBJ1-2; 7 bases match TRBD1. The CDR3 is 14 amino acids. The J segment lost 8 bases and the V segment lost 1 base, leaving 7 bases of the junction unmatched. Germline V gene lookup returns CDR1 SGHAT and CDR2 FQDESV (reference sequence).

This clone was detected only a few times. The chain joins TRBV29-1 to TRBJ1-2, with 8 nucleotides matching TRBD1. Germline V gene lookup returns CDR1 SQVTM and CDR2 ANQGSEA. CDR3 length equals 12 residues. J was trimmed by 6 bases and V by 4 bases; bases with no gene match: 4. CDR3 protein: CSVGQGTNGYTF. CDR3 in DNA: TGCAGCGTTGGACAGGGGACAAATGGCTACACCTTC.

The genes are TRBV9 and TRBJ2-7; 7 bases are shared with TRBD1. The germline gives CDR1 SGDLS, CDR2 YYNGEE. The length of the CDR3 is 16 residues. Trimming removed 0 bases from V and 3 bases from J; junction bases left unmatched: 9. The DNA of the CDR3 is TGTGCCAGCAGCGTAGGGCCCACAGGGGTAGTCTACGAGCAGTACTTC. Translating gives CASSVGPTGVVYEQYF.

By its share, this clone is medium-sized (0.01 to 0.1%). The gene calls are TRBV5-1 and TRBJ1-1, with 9 bases matching TRBD1. Germline V gene sequence: CDR1 SGHRS, CDR2 YFSETQ. V was clipped by 0 bases and J by 3 bases; unmatched bases: 9. The CDR3 sequence is 17 residues long. CDR3 sequence reads: CASSLVGQGLRDTEAFF. The CDR3 bases are TGCGCCAGCAGCTTGGTCGGACAGGGGCTAAGGGACACTGAAGCTTTCTTT.

The chain is built from TRBV2 and TRBJ2-1; TRBD2 matches 8 bases. Germline loops: CDR1 SNHLY, CDR2 FYNNEI. The CDR3 contains 17 residues. After removal of 2 bases from V and 0 bases from J, the junction contained 6 bases not matched to a gene. CDR3 sequence reads: CASSEWSGGSSYNEQFF. The CDR3 nucleotides read TGTGCCAGCAGTGAATGGAGCGGGGGAAGCTCCTACAATGAGCAGTTCTTC.

The J gene is TRBJ2-7, the V gene TRBV4-2, with 11 bases aligning to TRBD2. Trimming removed 0 bases from V and 3 bases from J; junction bases left unmatched: 4. Germline loops: CDR1 LGHNA, CDR2 YNFKEQ. The CDR3 has 16 residues. In DNA form, the CDR3 reads TGTGCCAGCAGCCAAGATGGGCTAGCGGGGGGCTACGAGCAGTACTTC. Protein sequence: CASSQDGLAGGYEQYF.

The chain links TRBV10-3 to TRBJ1-1; 8 bases agree with TRBD1. Germline CDR1 and CDR2: ENHRY and SYGVKD. This CDR3 contains 15 residues. V dropped 7 bases and J dropped 0; count of bases not matched to a gene: 7. In nucleotides, the CDR3 is TGTGCCATCACTCGGACAGGGATAATGAACACTGAAGCTTTCTTT. Translation: CAITRTGIMNTEAFF.

This sequence joins TRBV6-2 or TRBV6-3 and TRBJ1-1, with D maybe TRBD1 (6 bases). Germline assignment: CDR1 MNHEY and CDR2 SVGEGT. V shed 3 bases and J shed 0 bases, with 8 bases lying between them. This CDR3 has 14 amino acids. CDR3 sequence reads: CASSYGGMNTEAFF. As DNA, the CDR3 is TGTGCCAGCAGTTATGGGGGCATGAACACTGAAGCTTTCTTT.

In this sample, this clone turned up a few times. The V call is TRBV2, the J call TRBJ1-1; possibly TRBD1 for D (6 bases). V was pared by 6 bases and J by 0 bases, with 8 bases between. Germline CDR1 reads SNHLY; CDR2 reads FYNNEI. The CDR3 extends over 13 amino acids. CDR3 nucleotides: TGTGCCAGCAGCCGGACAGTGAACACTGAAGCTTTCTTT. It is translated as CASSRTVNTEAFF.

The chain employs TRBV18 and TRBJ1-2; unclear D gene. V was pared by 3 bases and J by 1 base, with 9 bases between. Germline V gene sequence: CDR1 KGHSH, CDR2 LQKENI. The CDR3 is made up of 14 amino acids. In DNA form, the CDR3 reads TGTGCCAGCTCACCGTCGGGGAATAACTATGGCTACACCTTC. Protein product: CASSPSGNNYGYTF.

The chain employs TRBV7-9 and TRBJ1-4; perhaps TRBD1 as D (5 bases). The CDR3 runs 14 residues. With 3 bases removed from V and 4 bases from J, the gap between germline ends came to 9 bases. CDR1 is SEHNR, CDR2 FQNEAQ, per germline (reference sequence). CDR3 in DNA: TGTGCCAGCAGCTTCCGGACACTTAATGAAAAACTGTTTTTT. Translating it yields CASSFRTLNEKLFF.